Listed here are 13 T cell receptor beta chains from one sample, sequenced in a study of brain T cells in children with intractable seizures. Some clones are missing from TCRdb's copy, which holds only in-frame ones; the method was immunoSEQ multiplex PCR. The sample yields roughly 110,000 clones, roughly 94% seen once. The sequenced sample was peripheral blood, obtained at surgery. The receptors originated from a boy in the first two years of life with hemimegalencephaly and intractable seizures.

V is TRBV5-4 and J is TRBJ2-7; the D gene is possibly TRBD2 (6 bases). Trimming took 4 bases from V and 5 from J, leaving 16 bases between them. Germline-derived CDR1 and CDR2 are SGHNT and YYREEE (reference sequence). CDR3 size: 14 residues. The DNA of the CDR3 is TGTGCCAGCAGCCTTTCTCGACTAGTCGACGAGCAGTACTTC. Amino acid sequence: CASSLSRLVDEQYF.

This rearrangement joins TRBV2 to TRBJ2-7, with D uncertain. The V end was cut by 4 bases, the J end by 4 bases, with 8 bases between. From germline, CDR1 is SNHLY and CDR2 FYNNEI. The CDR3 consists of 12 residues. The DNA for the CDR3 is TGTGCCAGCAGTGGAGCAGGATACGAGCAGTACTTC. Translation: CASSGAGYEQYF.

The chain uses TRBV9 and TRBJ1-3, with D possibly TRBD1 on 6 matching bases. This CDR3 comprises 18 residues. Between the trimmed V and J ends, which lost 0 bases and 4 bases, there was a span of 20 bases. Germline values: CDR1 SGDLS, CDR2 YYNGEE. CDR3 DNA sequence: TGTGCCAGCAGCGTAGGTCCCCTACAACAGGGTCGAGGAAACACCATATATTTT. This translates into CASSVGPLQQGRGNTIYF. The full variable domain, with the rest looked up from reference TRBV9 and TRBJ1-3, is DSGVTQTPKHLITATGQRVTLRCSPRSGDLSVYWYQQSLDQGLQFLIQYYNGEERAKGNILERFSAQQFPDLHSELNLSSLELGDSALYFCASSVGPLQQGRGNTIYFGEGSWLTVV.

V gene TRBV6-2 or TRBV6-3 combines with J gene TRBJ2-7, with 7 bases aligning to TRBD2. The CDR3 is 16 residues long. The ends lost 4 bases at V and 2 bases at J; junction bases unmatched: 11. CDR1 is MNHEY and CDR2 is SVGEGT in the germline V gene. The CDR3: CASSSGVGSGPYEQYF. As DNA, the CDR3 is TGTGCCAGCAGTTCTGGGGTGGGTAGCGGGCCCTACGAGCAGTACTTC.

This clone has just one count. The CDR3, as DNA: TGTGCCAGCAGGGCTAGTGGGAACACTGAAGCTTTCTTT. It yields the protein CASRASGNTEAFF. V gene TRBV6-8 combines with J gene TRBJ1-1; unclear D gene. Per the germline V gene, CDR1 is MNHGY and CDR2 is SAAAGT. The CDR3 spans 13 residues. Trimming took 6 bases from V and 1 from J, leaving 9 bases between them.

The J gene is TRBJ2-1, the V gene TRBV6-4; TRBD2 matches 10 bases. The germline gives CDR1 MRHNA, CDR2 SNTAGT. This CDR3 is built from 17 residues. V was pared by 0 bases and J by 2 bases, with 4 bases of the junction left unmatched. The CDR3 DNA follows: TGTGCCAGCAGTGACTCTAGCGGGAGGACCCCCTACAATGAGCAGTTCTTC. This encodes CASSDSSGRTPYNEQFF.

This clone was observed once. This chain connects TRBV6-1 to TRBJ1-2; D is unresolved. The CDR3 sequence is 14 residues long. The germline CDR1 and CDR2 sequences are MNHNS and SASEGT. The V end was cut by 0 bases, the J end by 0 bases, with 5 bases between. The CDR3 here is CASSEALANYGYTF. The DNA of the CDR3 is TGTGCCAGCAGTGAAGCACTTGCTAACTATGGCTACACCTTC.

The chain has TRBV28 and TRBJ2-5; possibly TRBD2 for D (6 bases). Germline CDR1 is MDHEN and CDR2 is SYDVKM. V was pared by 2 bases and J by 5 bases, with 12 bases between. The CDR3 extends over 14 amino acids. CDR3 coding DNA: TGTGCCAGCAGTTTAGGAGGGTTTGACGAGACCCAGTACTTC. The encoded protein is CASSLGGFDETQYF.

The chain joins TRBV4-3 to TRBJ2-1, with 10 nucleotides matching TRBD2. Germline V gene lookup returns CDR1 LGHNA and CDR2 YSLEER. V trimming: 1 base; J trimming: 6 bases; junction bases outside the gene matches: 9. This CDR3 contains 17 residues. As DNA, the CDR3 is TGCGCCAGCAGCCAAGTAGGAGCGGGAGGGCCGACCAATGAGCAGTTCTTC. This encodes CASSQVGAGGPTNEQFF.

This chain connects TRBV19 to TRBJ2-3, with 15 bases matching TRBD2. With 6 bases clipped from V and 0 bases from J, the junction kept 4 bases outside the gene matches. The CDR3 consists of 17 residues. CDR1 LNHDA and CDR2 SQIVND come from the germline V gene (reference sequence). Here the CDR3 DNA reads TGTGCCAGTAGCCCCGGGACTAGCGGGAGGAGCACAGATACGCAGTATTTT. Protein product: CASSPGTSGRSTDTQYF.

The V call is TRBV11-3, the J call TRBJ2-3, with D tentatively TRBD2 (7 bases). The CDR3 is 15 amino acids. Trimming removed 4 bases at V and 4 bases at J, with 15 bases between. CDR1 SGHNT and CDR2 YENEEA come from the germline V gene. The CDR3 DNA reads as TGTGCCAGCAGCTCGCCGGGGGGCCGGTCAGATACGCAGTATTTT. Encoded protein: CASSSPGGRSDTQYF. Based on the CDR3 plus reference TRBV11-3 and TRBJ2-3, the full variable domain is EAGVVQSPRYKIIEKKQPVAFWCNPISGHNTLYWYLQNLGQGPELLIRYENEEAVDDSQLPKDRFSAERLKGVDSTLKIQPAELGDSAVYLCASSSPGGRSDTQYFGPGTRLTVL.

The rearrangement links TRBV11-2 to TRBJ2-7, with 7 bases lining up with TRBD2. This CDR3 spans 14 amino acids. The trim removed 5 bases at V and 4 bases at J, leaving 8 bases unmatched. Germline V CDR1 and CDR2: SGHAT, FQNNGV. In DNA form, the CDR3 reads TGTGCCAGCAGCCGGGGGGAGGCATGGTACGAGCAGTACTTC. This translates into CASSRGEAWYEQYF.

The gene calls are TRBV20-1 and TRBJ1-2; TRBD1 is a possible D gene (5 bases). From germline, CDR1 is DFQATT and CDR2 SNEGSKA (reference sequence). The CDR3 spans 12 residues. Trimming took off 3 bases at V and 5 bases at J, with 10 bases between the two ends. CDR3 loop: CSASVGVYGYTF. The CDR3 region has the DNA TGCAGTGCTAGTGTGGGGGTTTATGGCTACACCTTC.